Below, 6 T cell receptor beta chains from the same sample are listed, as sequenced in a study of Ad26.COV2.S vaccination and SARS-CoV-2 variants. TCRdb's copy holds only in-frame clones and misses some; the assay was immunoSEQ multiplex PCR. The table records about 250,000 clones, about 89% of them present only once. As for treatment: roughly 18 received Ad26.COV2.S at low or high dose, single or two shots; a few received placebo; per-sample allocation not given. The samples were gathered on day 63 after the first injection of vaccine or placebo. Sequencing used peripheral blood, obtained in a trial of Ad26.COV2.S vaccine versus placebo. These receptors all come from a person aged 18-65 years who received the Ad26.COV2.S COVID-19 vaccine or a placebo.

V and J are TRBV13 and TRBJ2-1; the match to TRBD2 covers 7 bases. CDR3 length equals 16 residues. V lost 5 bases to trimming and J lost 6 bases; unmatched junction nucleotides: 13. CDR1 and CDR2 (germline): PRHDT, FYEKMQ (reference sequence). CDR3 protein: CASSAALSGAINEQFF. CDR3 DNA sequence: TGTGCCAGCAGCGCAGCGCTAAGCGGGGCCATCAATGAGCAGTTCTTC.

V and J are TRBV23-1 and TRBJ1-5; a weak D match, TRBD1 (5 bases). TRBV23-1 is sorted into the ORF group, with uncertain function. V lost 0 bases, J lost 2 bases, and 20 bases lay in between. The CDR3 sequence is 19 residues long. For the CDR3, the DNA is TGCGCCAGCAGTCAATCTCGCGGTGGAGGGGAAGTTGGCAATCAGCCCCAGCATTTT. This encodes CASSQSRGGGEVGNQPQHF.

The gene calls are TRBV10-2 and TRBJ1-6, with 9 bases lining up with TRBD1. Germline-derived CDR1 and CDR2 are WSHSY and SAAADI. The CDR3 has 15 amino acids. V lost 6 bases to trimming and J lost 10 bases; unmatched junction nucleotides: 10. The CDR3 here is CASSLTGGAGSPLHF. The CDR3, as DNA: TGCGCCAGCAGCCTCACAGGGGGCGCAGGATCACCCCTCCACTTT.

The chain couples TRBV2 to TRBJ2-7, with TRBD2 matching over 12 bases. J lost 0 bases, V lost 7 bases, and 4 bases had no gene match. This CDR3 spans 15 amino acids. Germline V CDR1 and CDR2: SNHLY, FYNNEI. The CDR3 spells CASTLTSGSSYEQYF. Written as DNA, the CDR3 is TGTGCCAGCACTCTGACTAGCGGGAGCTCCTACGAGCAGTACTTC. The whole variable domain, remainder taken from reference TRBV2 and TRBJ2-7, is EPEVTQTPSHQVTQMGQEVILRCVPISNHLYFYWYRQILGQKVEFLVSFYNNEISEKSEIFDDQFSVERPDGSNFTLKIRSTKLEDSAMYFCASTLTSGSSYEQYFGPGTRLTVT.

The chain is built from TRBV18 and TRBJ2-7; TRBD1 matches 7 bases. CDR1 and CDR2 (germline): KGHSH, LQKENI. Trimming took 3 bases from V and 4 from J; bases not matched to a gene: 6. This CDR3 has 14 amino acids. The CDR3: CASSPNRGVYEQYF. CDR3 DNA: TGTGCCAGCTCACCGAACAGGGGAGTTTACGAGCAGTACTTC.

The CDR3 spells CASSRRTNQYNEQFF. CDR3 sequence (DNA): TGTGCCAGCAGCCGACGGACTAACCAATACAATGAGCAGTTCTTC. The chain has TRBV7-6 and TRBJ2-1; weak D call: TRBD2 (6 bases). This CDR3 region has 15 residues. Trimming left V 5 bases short and J 4 bases short, with 15 bases between. CDR1 is SGHVS and CDR2 is FNYEAQ in the germline V gene. Full variable domain (remainder filled in from reference TRBV7-6 and TRBJ2-1): GAGVSQSPRYKVTKRGQDVALRCDPISGHVSLYWYRQALGQGPEFLTYFNYEAQQDKSGLPNDRFSAERPEGSISTLTIQRTEQRDSAMYRCASSRRTNQYNEQFFGPGTRLTVL.